This record covers a single T cell receptor beta chain. The sample is drawn from a study of T cells after yellow fever vaccination. With 6 bases removed from V and 9 bases from J, the gap between germline ends came to 12 bases. The CDR3 sequence is 12 residues long. Per the germline V gene, CDR1 is WSHSY and CDR2 is SAAADI. By 5'RACE template switching, TCR cDNA was produced, with a universal primer site and UMIs added in the process. TCRdb re-called the 5' RACE reads through MiXCR, storing one row per CDR3 protein. The top ten hold more than 13% of the sample, which has just under 600,000 distinct CDR3 sequences, about 13% seen once.

The chain carries TRBV10-2 and TRBJ2-1, with a possible D match to TRBD1 (6 bases). The TCR comes from a man aged 25-45 years who received the YFV17D yellow fever vaccine. The sequences come from PBMCs, collected on the day of the yellow fever booster vaccination. CDR3 in DNA: TGCGCCAGCAGCGGGACAACACGTGAGCAGTTCTTC. It yields the protein CASSGTTREQFF.